Below are 5 T cell receptor beta chains sequenced from a single sample in a study of blood T cell repertoires in COVID-19. Produced via immunoSEQ multiplex PCR; TCRdb's table is partial and in-frame only. There are about 150,000 clones in the sample; around 85% occur only once, and around 6.2% lies in the top ten. The sample taken for sequencing was PBMCs or T cells enriched from blood (not recorded which). The receptors come from a woman aged 40 to 50 who had recovered from COVID-19.

The genes are TRBV2 and TRBJ2-1, with 7 bases that match TRBD2. The J segment lost 6 bases and the V segment lost 1 base, leaving 18 bases of the junction unmatched. This CDR3 spans 19 amino acids. Per germline, CDR1 SNHLY and CDR2 FYNNEI. The DNA of the CDR3 is TGTGCCAGCAGTGAAGTGCCCCTCTATGGGCGGGGGACCTCCAATGAGCAGTTCTTC. Translation gives CASSEVPLYGRGTSNEQFF.

J is TRBJ1-2 and V is TRBV19; D may be TRBD1 (5 bases). Germline V lookup: CDR1 LNHDA, CDR2 SQIVND (reference sequence). There are 16 residues in the CDR3. V shed 0 bases and J shed 4 bases, with 15 bases lying between them. CDR3 in amino acids: CASSIDLRGTSYGYTF. CDR3 nucleotides: TGTGCCAGTAGTATAGATCTTCGGGGGACCTCCTATGGCTACACCTTC. Looking up the rest from reference TRBV19 and TRBJ1-2 gives the full variable domain: DGGITQSPKYLFRKEGQNVTLSCEQNLNHDAMYWYRQDPGQGLRLIYYSQIVNDFQKGDIAEGYSVSREKKESFPLTVTSAQKNPTAFYLCASSIDLRGTSYGYTFGSGTRLTVV.

The chain couples TRBV11-2 to TRBJ2-7; TRBD2 agrees at 9 bases. The CDR3 covers 15 residues. Germline loops: CDR1 SGHAT, CDR2 FQNNGV. J was trimmed by 5 bases and V by 2 bases; bases with no gene match: 7. Here the CDR3 DNA reads TGTGCCAGCAGCTTAAGGCAGCGGGAGGCGCACGAGCAGTACTTC. Protein product: CASSLRQREAHEQYF.

The J gene is TRBJ1-2, the V gene TRBV12-5, with TRBD1 as a possible D gene (6 bases). The V gene's germline CDR1 is LGHNT and CDR2 FRNRAP. The CDR3 covers 15 residues. The V end was cut by 1 base, the J end by 6 bases, with 15 bases between. The DNA of the CDR3 is TGTGCTAGTGGTTTGGGCCAAGACAGGCCAAATGGCTACACCTTC. Translating it yields CASGLGQDRPNGYTF.

This chain links TRBV19 with TRBJ1-2, with D perhaps TRBD1 (6 bases). This CDR3 comprises 16 residues. Germline V lookup: CDR1 LNHDA, CDR2 SQIVND (reference sequence). V dropped 2 bases and J dropped 6 bases, with 19 bases sitting between them. CDR3 residues: CASSIFAGGRINGYTF. The CDR3, as DNA: TGTGCCAGTAGTATATTTGCCGGGGGGCGAATCAATGGCTACACCTTC.